Each of the 28 T cell receptor beta chains below was sequenced from the same sample in a study of T cell changes during pregnancy in multiple sclerosis. The data were produced by immunoSEQ multiplex PCR, yet TCRdb's version contains in-frame clones alone and is incomplete. The table records 25,000 to 30,000 clones, 85% of them present only once. This sample comprised CD8+ T cells from peripheral blood mononuclear cells, obtained after pregnancy. The receptors here all came from a female donor with multiple sclerosis, enrolled in a pregnancy study.

In DNA form, the CDR3 reads TGTGCCAGCAGTGAAGCGGCGGGGGGGCAAGAGACCCAGTACTTC. Its protein is CASSEAAGGQETQYF. The chain employs TRBV6-1 and TRBJ2-5; 9 bases match TRBD2. Per germline, CDR1 MNHNS and CDR2 SASEGT. V shed 0 bases, J shed 2 bases, and the junction held 1 base outside the gene matches. The CDR3 runs 15 residues.

This chain connects TRBV27 to TRBJ2-5; 10 bases are shared with TRBD1. CDR1 is MNHEY, CDR2 SMNVEV, per germline (reference sequence). V trimming: 3 bases; J trimming: 2 bases; junction bases outside the gene matches: 3. The CDR3 totals 15 residues. CDR3 in amino acids: CASSFGQGEQETQYF. The CDR3, as DNA: TGTGCCAGCAGTTTTGGACAGGGGGAACAAGAGACCCAGTACTTC.

This chain connects TRBV19 to TRBJ1-2, with 7 nucleotides matching TRBD1. The CDR3 loop spans 13 amino acids. V was clipped by 3 bases and J by 10 bases; unmatched bases: 8. CDR1 is LNHDA, CDR2 SQIVND, per germline (reference sequence). This CDR3 reads CASSIGTESDYTF. CDR3 DNA sequence: TGTGCCAGTAGTATTGGGACAGAGAGTGACTACACCTTC.

The chain is built from TRBV11-2 and TRBJ2-1, with D unresolved. This CDR3 comprises 16 residues. V shed 5 bases and J shed 2 bases, with 16 bases lying between them. CDR1 is SGHAT, CDR2 FQNNGV, per germline. The CDR3 region is CASSPAEVPAYNEQFF. CDR3 DNA sequence: TGTGCCAGCAGCCCAGCCGAGGTACCAGCCTACAATGAGCAGTTCTTC.

The CDR3 loop is CASSWQRTNTDTQYF. The CDR3 bases are TGTGCCAGCAGTTGGCAGCGGACGAACACAGATACGCAGTATTTT. The gene calls are TRBV28 and TRBJ2-3, with a weak D call TRBD2 (5 bases). CDR3 size: 15 residues. The V end lost 4 bases, the J end lost 2 bases, and 13 bases lay between the germline ends. Germline assignment: CDR1 MDHEN and CDR2 SYDVKM.

This clone is classed as medium-sized. Additional DNA sequences in this sample encode the identical CDR3. V usage is TRBV6-4 and J usage is TRBJ2-3, with 10 bases aligning to TRBD2. Germline trimming cut 0 bases from V and 6 bases from J; bases unmatched to any gene: 3. This CDR3 spans 15 amino acids. The germline gives CDR1 MRHNA, CDR2 SNTAGT. The CDR3: CASSDSSGGADTQYF. DNA of the CDR3: TGTGCCAGCAGTGACTCGAGCGGGGGGGCCGATACGCAGTATTTT.

This chain links TRBV2 with TRBJ2-2, with D perhaps TRBD1 (5 bases). This CDR3 region has 19 residues. Germline CDR1 reads SNHLY; CDR2 reads FYNNEI. V lost 6 bases and J 1 base, leaving 24 bases between the germline ends. CDR3 amino acids: CASSDLPGRTNMNTGELFF. CDR3 bases: TGTGCCAGCAGCGACCTCCCAGGGCGTACAAATATGAACACCGGGGAGCTGTTTTTT.

V is TRBV9 and J is TRBJ1-6; 8 bases agree with TRBD1. This CDR3 contains 15 residues. The V segment lost 2 bases and the J segment 9 bases; nucleotides outside the gene matches: 7. Germline CDR1 and CDR2: SGDLS and YYNGEE. CDR3 region: CASSVRGTGVSPLHF. CDR3 bases: TGTGCCAGCAGCGTCAGGGGGACAGGTGTTTCACCCCTCCACTTT. Combining the CDR3 with reference TRBV9 and TRBJ1-6 gives the whole variable domain DSGVTQTPKHLITATGQRVTLRCSPRSGDLSVYWYQQSLDQGLQFLIQYYNGEERAKGNILERFSAQQFPDLHSELNLSSLELGDSALYFCASSVRGTGVSPLHFGNGTRLTVT.

J is TRBJ1-1 and V is TRBV7-9; TRBD1 might be the D (5 bases). CDR1 is SEHNR, CDR2 FQNEAQ, per germline (reference sequence). Trimming pared 6 bases from V and 11 bases from J, leaving 16 bases between. CDR3 length equals 12 residues. The CDR3 coding sequence is TGTGCCAGCAGTGGGGACTCCCGAGCGGCTTTCTTT. It codes for CASSGDSRAAFF.

The chain is built from TRBV9 and TRBJ2-7, with a weak D call TRBD2 (6 bases). Trimming pared 0 bases from V and 7 bases from J, leaving 11 bases between. Germline CDR1 reads SGDLS; CDR2 reads YYNGEE. This CDR3 is built from 13 residues. CDR3 residues: CASSVEGGSEQYF. For the CDR3, the DNA is TGTGCCAGCAGCGTAGAAGGAGGGTCGGAGCAGTACTTC.

This clone has a handful of counts. The chain uses TRBV5-1 and TRBJ2-2, with a weak D call TRBD2 (5 bases). This CDR3 is 14 amino acids long. CDR1 is SGHRS and CDR2 is YFSETQ in the germline V gene. Trimming took 2 bases from V and 4 from J, leaving 9 bases between them. CDR3 coding DNA: TGCGCCAGCAGCTTCGAGGGCAGCACCGGGGAGCTGTTTTTT. It specifies CASSFEGSTGELFF. The whole variable domain, filled in from reference TRBV5-1 and TRBJ2-2, reads KAGVTQTPRYLIKTRGQQVTLSCSPISGHRSVSWYQQTPGQGLQFLFEYFSETQRNKGNFPGRFSGRQFSNSRSEMNVSTLELGDSALYLCASSFEGSTGELFFGEGSRLTVL.

This chain links TRBV4-2 with TRBJ2-7; 9 bases agree with TRBD2. This CDR3 contains 15 residues. CDR1 is LGHNA and CDR2 is YNFKEQ in the germline V gene. J gave up 4 bases and V 1 base, and 5 bases lay outside the gene matches. DNA for the CDR3: TGTGCCAGCAGCCAAGGAGCGGGGGGAACTTACGAGCAGTACTTC. Translation: CASSQGAGGTYEQYF.

This chain uses TRBV7-9 with TRBJ2-7; TRBD2 agrees at 9 bases. Germline CDR1 and CDR2: SEHNR and FQNEAQ (reference sequence). After removal of 4 bases from V and 3 bases from J, the junction contained 4 bases not matched to a gene. This CDR3 region has 14 residues. CDR3 in amino acids: CASSSLAGRYEQYF. The DNA for the CDR3 is TGTGCCAGCAGCTCCCTAGCGGGGCGCTACGAGCAGTACTTC. The complete variable domain, with remaining parts taken from reference TRBV7-9 and TRBJ2-7, reads DTGVSQNPRHKITKRGQNVTFRCDPISEHNRLYWYRQTLGQGPEFLTYFQNEAQLEKSRLLSDRFSAERPKGSFSTLEIQRTEQGDSAMYLCASSSLAGRYEQYFGPGTRLTVT.

The CDR3 loop is CASSVEEGALSYEQYF. CDR3 bases: TGTGCCAGCAGCGTAGAGGAGGGGGCCCTCTCCTACGAGCAGTACTTC. The gene calls are TRBV9 and TRBJ2-7; a weak D match, TRBD1 (7 bases). This CDR3 contains 16 residues. Trimming removed 0 bases from V and 0 bases from J, with 13 bases in between. Germline-derived CDR1 and CDR2 are SGDLS and YYNGEE.

The chain combines TRBV27 with TRBJ2-7, with 9 bases identical to TRBD1. Looked up from germline, CDR1 is MNHEY and CDR2 is SMNVEV (reference sequence). The V and J ends lost 3 bases and 6 bases, in that order; junction bases with no gene match: 6. CDR3 length: 14 residues. The CDR3 DNA reads as TGTGCCAGCAGTTTTATTGGGACAGGGACCGAGCAGTACTTC. It translates to CASSFIGTGTEQYF.

This clone was observed once. The gene calls are TRBV7-9 and TRBJ1-5; D is undetermined. The CDR3 sequence is 14 residues long. V was clipped by 1 base and J by 6 bases, with 10 bases between them. CDR1 is SEHNR, CDR2 FQNEAQ, per germline (reference sequence). This chain's CDR3 is CASSLVTESQPQHF. The CDR3 DNA sequence: TGTGCCAGCAGCTTAGTCACCGAGAGTCAGCCCCAGCATTTT.

This clone came up many times. The gene calls are TRBV6-1 and TRBJ1-6; D unresolved. The germline V gene has CDR1 MNHNS and CDR2 SASEGT. Trimming took 3 bases from V and 9 from J, leaving 21 bases between them. The CDR3 sequence is 17 residues long. CDR3 DNA sequence: TGTGCCAGCAGTGACCTAACTTCAAGGGCGGGATTTTCACCCCTCCACTTT. Amino acid sequence: CASSDLTSRAGFSPLHF.

The chain is built from TRBV10-2 and TRBJ1-2; 8 nucleotides line up with TRBD1. J lost 4 bases, V lost 7 bases, and 2 bases had no gene match. Germline V gene data show CDR1 as WSHSY and CDR2 as SAAADI. The CDR3 runs to 12 residues. Here the CDR3 reads CASNTGGYGYTF. The CDR3 DNA reads TGCGCCAGCAACACAGGGGGCTATGGCTACACCTTC.

This clone was recorded only once. This chain joins TRBV10-1 and TRBJ1-1, with unresolved D. V lost 6 bases, J lost 0 bases, and 8 bases lay in between. The CDR3 runs to 13 residues. Germline V gene lookup returns CDR1 WNHNN and CDR2 SYGVQD (reference sequence). The CDR3 is CASRNGLNTEAFF. CDR3 in DNA: TGCGCCAGCAGGAACGGTCTGAACACTGAAGCTTTCTTT.

This rearrangement joins TRBV6-5 to TRBJ2-1, with D perhaps TRBD1 (6 bases). Trimming shortened V by 6 bases and J by 10 bases, and 10 bases separated the two germline ends. The CDR3 has 11 amino acids. The germline V gene encodes CDR1 MNHEY and CDR2 SVGAGI. The CDR3 here is CASSTGTEQFF. The CDR3 coding sequence is TGTGCCAGCAGCACTGGGACAGAGCAGTTCTTC.

The chain is built from TRBV5-4 and TRBJ1-1, with a weak D call TRBD1 (5 bases). V was trimmed by 0 bases and J by 3 bases, leaving 12 bases between them. From germline, CDR1 is SGHNT and CDR2 YYREEE (reference sequence). The CDR3 covers 15 residues. DNA of the CDR3: TGTGCCAGCAGCTTGGTCACGGGGGGGGACACTGAAGCTTTCTTT. This translates into CASSLVTGGDTEAFF.

The DNA for the CDR3 is TGTGCCTGGAGGGGAGTTGGGCGGAGATTGAACACTGAAGCTTTCTTT. Protein sequence: CAWRGVGRRLNTEAFF. The rearrangement joins TRBV30 to TRBJ1-1, with D unclear. Per germline, CDR1 GTSNPN and CDR2 SVGIG (reference sequence). The CDR3 has 16 residues. Trimming left V 3 bases short and J 0 bases short, with 17 bases between.

The chain combines TRBV6-6 with TRBJ1-4, with TRBD1 matching over 7 bases. Trimming took 1 base from V and 6 from J; bases not matched to a gene: 8. Germline V CDR1 and CDR2: MNHNY, SVGAGI (reference sequence). This CDR3 contains 16 residues. Here the CDR3 reads CASSYWPSGGDEKLFF. CDR3 nucleotides: TGTGCCAGCAGTTACTGGCCGTCAGGGGGTGATGAAAAACTGTTTTTT.

The genes are TRBV7-8 and TRBJ2-7; tentative D call: TRBD2 (7 bases). Trimming cost V 1 base and J 3 bases, with 13 bases left between them. The CDR3 totals 15 residues. CDR1 SGHVS and CDR2 FQNEAQ come from the germline V gene. The chain's CDR3 is CASSLVGGRDYEQYF. The CDR3 bases are TGTGCCAGCAGCTTAGTCGGGGGGCGCGACTACGAGCAGTACTTC. Looking up the rest from reference TRBV7-8 and TRBJ2-7 gives the full variable domain: GAGVSQSPRYKVAKRGQDVALRCDPISGHVSLFWYQQALGQGPEFLTYFQNEAQLDKSGLPSDRFFAERPEGSVSTLKIQRTQQEDSAVYLCASSLVGGRDYEQYFGPGTRLTVT.

The chain carries TRBV5-4 and TRBJ2-7, with 10 bases aligning to TRBD1. Germline assignment: CDR1 SGHNT and CDR2 YYREEE (reference sequence). CDR3 length: 14 amino acids. V dropped 4 bases and J dropped 3; count of bases not matched to a gene: 4. In nucleotides, the CDR3 is TGTGCCAGCAGCCGCCGGGACAGGGGCTACGAGCAGTACTTC. As protein: CASSRRDRGYEQYF.

The chain combines TRBV4-3 with TRBJ2-7; 8 nucleotides match TRBD1. The V gene's germline CDR1 is LGHNA and CDR2 YSLEER. The CDR3 has 17 amino acids. Trimming removed 0 bases from V and 5 bases from J; junction bases left unmatched: 12. The CDR3 here is CASSQDPTQGAHNEQYF. In DNA form, the CDR3 reads TGCGCCAGCAGCCAAGACCCGACTCAGGGGGCTCACAACGAGCAGTACTTC.

Points on this clone: The same CDR3 can be traced to other DNA sequences in this sample. The chain combines TRBV6-4 with TRBJ2-3; 14 bases are a match to TRBD2. Trimming took 0 bases from V and 4 from J; bases not matched to a gene: 0. This CDR3 spans 16 amino acids. In germline, CDR1 is MRHNA, CDR2 SNTAGT. CDR3 amino acids: CASSDSTSGGADTQYF. The DNA for the CDR3 is TGTGCCAGCAGTGACTCGACTAGCGGGGGGGCAGATACGCAGTATTTT.

By sample share, this clone is medium-sized. V is TRBV25-1 and J is TRBJ2-3; 10 bases are shared with TRBD2. CDR3 size: 17 residues. The junction had 9 bases not matched to a gene; V was cut back by 2 bases and J by 4 bases. Germline CDR1 MGHDK, CDR2 SYGVNS. The CDR3, as DNA: TGTGCCAGCAGTGAAGAGAGCTGGAGCGGGGGGGCAGATACGCAGTATTTT. As protein: CASSEESWSGGADTQYF. Complete variable domain (other parts from reference TRBV25-1 and TRBJ2-3): EADIYQTPRYLVIGTGKKITLECSQTMGHDKMYWYQQDPGMELHLIHYSYGVNSTEKGDLSSESTVSRIRTEHFPLTLESARPSHTSQYLCASSEESWSGGADTQYFGPGTRLTVL.